The 10 T cell receptor beta chains listed next were all sequenced from one sample in a study of shared clonotypes between healthy human individuals. Assay used: immunoSEQ multiplex PCR; TCRdb lists only in-frame clones, some missing. The data contain almost 700,000 clones, 92% of them seen just once; the ten biggest clones take up roughly 24%. Only CD45RO-negative cells positively selected for CCR7 counted as naive CD8 cells, so terminally differentiated effector memory CD45RA+ cells were excluded. Sequencing used naive CD8+ T cells sorted from blood. The source of these receptors is a man in his thirties or forties in good health.

This chain's CDR3 is CASSVEAHNEQFF. In DNA, the CDR3 is TGTGCCAGCAGCGTAGAAGCCCACAATGAGCAGTTCTTC. The chain employs TRBV9 and TRBJ2-1; D remains unclear. Germline V gene data show CDR1 as SGDLS and CDR2 as YYNGEE. The CDR3 has 13 amino acids. V was pared by 0 bases and J by 5 bases, with 6 bases between. Combining the CDR3 with reference TRBV9 and TRBJ2-1 gives the whole variable domain DSGVTQTPKHLITATGQRVTLRCSPRSGDLSVYWYQQSLDQGLQFLIQYYNGEERAKGNILERFSAQQFPDLHSELNLSSLELGDSALYFCASSVEAHNEQFFGPGTRLTVL.

This chain connects TRBV29-1 to TRBJ2-2; perhaps TRBD1 as D (5 bases). V dropped 4 bases and J dropped 8 bases, with 11 bases sitting between them. CDR1 and CDR2 from the germline V gene are SQVTM and ANQGSEA. This CDR3 is 12 amino acids long. For the CDR3, the DNA is TGCAGCGTTGTACATCAGGGAGGGGAGCTGTTTTTT. This codes for CSVVHQGGELFF.

This rearrangement joins TRBV5-1 to TRBJ2-7; D remains unclear. This CDR3 has 13 amino acids. Germline values: CDR1 SGHRS, CDR2 YFSETQ. The V end was cut by 0 bases, the J end by 4 bases, with 8 bases between. The CDR3 sequence is CASSLDSAYEQYF. The CDR3 DNA sequence: TGCGCCAGCAGCTTGGACAGCGCGTACGAGCAGTACTTC.

This CDR3 is CASSPIGDLYGYTF. For the CDR3, the DNA is TGTGCCAGCAGCCCAATCGGAGATTTATATGGCTACACCTTC. The V call is TRBV7-2, the J call TRBJ1-2; D is uncertain. V dropped 5 bases and J dropped 5 bases, with 15 bases sitting between them. CDR1 is SGHTA and CDR2 is FQGNSA in the germline V gene. The CDR3 has 14 residues.

The chain employs TRBV6-5 and TRBJ1-2; 12 nucleotides match TRBD1. V lost 2 bases to trimming and J lost 4 bases; unmatched junction nucleotides: 2. Germline values: CDR1 MNHEY, CDR2 SVGAGI. The CDR3 runs to 15 residues. Here the CDR3 reads CASSYRDRGRYGYTF. The CDR3 DNA follows: TGTGCCAGCAGTTACCGGGACAGGGGGCGCTATGGCTACACCTTC.

This chain joins TRBV11-2 and TRBJ2-7; 8 bases match TRBD2. CDR3 length: 15 amino acids. The V and J ends lost 5 bases and 2 bases, in that order; junction bases with no gene match: 8. Per the germline V gene, CDR1 is SGHAT and CDR2 is FQNNGV. For the CDR3, the DNA is TGTGCCAGCAGCGCCCCGATGCGGGGGGCCTACGAGCAGTACTTC. Its translation is CASSAPMRGAYEQYF.

This chain links TRBV11-2 with TRBJ2-2; D ambiguous. The length of the CDR3 is 15 residues. Germline CDR1 reads SGHAT; CDR2 reads FQNNGV. V shed 4 bases and J shed 0 bases, with 9 bases lying between them. The CDR3 loop reads CASSSPAANTGELFF. The CDR3 DNA follows: TGTGCCAGCAGCTCCCCGGCCGCGAACACCGGGGAGCTGTTTTTT.

The chain joins TRBV28 to TRBJ2-7, with 8 bases fitting TRBD1. The CDR3 totals 14 residues. In germline, CDR1 is MDHEN, CDR2 SYDVKM. The trim removed 5 bases at V and 2 bases at J, leaving 5 bases unmatched. The DNA of the CDR3 is TGTGCCAGCAGTGGGACAGGCGAACCCTACGAGCAGTACTTC. This sequence encodes CASSGTGEPYEQYF.

V is TRBV27 and J is TRBJ2-2; 11 nucleotides align to TRBD2. The CDR3 is 17 amino acids. Germline V gene sequence: CDR1 MNHEY, CDR2 SMNVEV (reference sequence). Trimming took 3 bases from V and 5 from J; bases not matched to a gene: 8. The CDR3 coding sequence is TGTGCCAGCAGTTTGTATAGCGGGAGGGGGAGTACCGGGGAGCTGTTTTTT. Protein: CASSLYSGRGSTGELFF.

This clone has only one observation. The gene calls are TRBV11-2 and TRBJ2-1; the D is unclear. V lost 5 bases and J lost 8, with 7 bases in between. The CDR3 is 11 residues long. Germline lookup yields CDR1 SGHAT and CDR2 FQNNGV. CDR3 sequence reads: CASSPLYEQFF. CDR3 bases: TGTGCCAGCAGCCCCCTCTATGAGCAGTTCTTC.